This T cell receptor beta chain was observed in a study of immune cell composition in non-small cell lung cancer. Produced via immunoSEQ multiplex PCR; TCRdb's table is partial and in-frame only. The sample has several thousand clones, roughly three quarters seen once; the top ten hold around 9.9%. This sequence was found in a human donor with non-small cell lung cancer. Sequenced sample: lung tumor tissue.

CDR3 loop: CASSLGGTGYEKLFF. CDR3 DNA sequence: TGTGCCAGCAGCTTGGGGGGGACAGGGTACGAAAAACTGTTTTTT. This sequence joins TRBV6-5 and TRBJ1-4, with 9 bases identical to TRBD1. The CDR3 consists of 15 residues. Germline-derived CDR1 and CDR2 are MNHEY and SVGAGI. The J segment lost 8 bases and the V segment lost 6 bases, leaving 10 bases of the junction unmatched.